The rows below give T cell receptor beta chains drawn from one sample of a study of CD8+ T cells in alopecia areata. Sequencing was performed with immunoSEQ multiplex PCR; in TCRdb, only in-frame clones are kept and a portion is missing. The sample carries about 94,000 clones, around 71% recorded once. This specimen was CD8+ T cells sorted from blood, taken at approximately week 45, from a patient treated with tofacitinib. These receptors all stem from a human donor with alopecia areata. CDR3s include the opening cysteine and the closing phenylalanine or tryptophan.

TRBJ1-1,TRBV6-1,CASNLNTEAFF
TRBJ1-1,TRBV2,CASSDLRQNTEAFF
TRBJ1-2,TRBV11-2,CASSLGRGPFDYGYTF
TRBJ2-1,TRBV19,CASSTSGGEYNEQFF
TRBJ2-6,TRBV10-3,CAIRTLAGGPIGANVLTF
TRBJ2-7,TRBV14,CASSQVAGVHYEQYF
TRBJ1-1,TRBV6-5,CASRTGTGISEAFF
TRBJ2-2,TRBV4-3,CASSQGTSGETGELFF
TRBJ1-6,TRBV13,CASRNSNNSPLHF
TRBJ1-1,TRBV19,CASSGQGGPNTEAFF
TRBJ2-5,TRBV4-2,CASSQGSGDSRETQYF
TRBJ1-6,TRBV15,CATSMARNSSYNSPLHF
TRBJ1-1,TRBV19,CASLNRGTEAFF
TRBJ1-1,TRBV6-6,CASSLGQNTEAFF
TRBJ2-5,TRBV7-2,CASSLSGGRKTQYF
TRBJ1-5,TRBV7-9,CASSGGGNQPQHF
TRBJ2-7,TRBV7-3,CASSPGQSPHEQYF
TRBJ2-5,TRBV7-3,CASSFIGGPQETQYF
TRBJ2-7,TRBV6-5,CASSYSRTYEQYF
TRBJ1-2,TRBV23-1,CASSQYYGYTF
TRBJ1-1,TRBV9,CASSVEQGTEAFF
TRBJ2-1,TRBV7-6,CASSSQPRSYNEQFF
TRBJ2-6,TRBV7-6,CASSLGRGRASGANVLTF
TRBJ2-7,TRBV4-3,CASSSTRDYEQYF
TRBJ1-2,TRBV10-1,CASSESGVGGSYGYTF
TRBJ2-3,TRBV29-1,CSVIGGHRGRYF
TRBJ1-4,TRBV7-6,CASSWPPHDSGEEKLFF
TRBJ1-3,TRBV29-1,CSVETVGISGNTIYF
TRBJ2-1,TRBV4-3,CASSQGLTGTDEQFF
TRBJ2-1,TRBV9,CASSVVGLAGDEQFF
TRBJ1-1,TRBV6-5,CASSWGETNTEAFF
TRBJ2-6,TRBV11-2,CASSLSGGARANVLTF
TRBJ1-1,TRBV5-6,CASSLRTLGNTEAFF
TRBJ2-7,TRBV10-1,CASSQRRGQGAYEQYF
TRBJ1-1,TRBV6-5,CASSLTSNTEAFF
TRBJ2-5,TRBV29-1,CSVEGGNQETQYF
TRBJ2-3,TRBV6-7,CASSRTSGGSDTQYF